This TCR beta chain came from a study of tumor-infiltrating lymphocytes in primary liver carcinoma. Overall study: About 3.5 to 8 million productive TCRbeta reads were obtained from the samples, with similar numbers across tissue types.

Synthesis of TCR beta cDNA was carried out from 500 ng total RNA with a constant-region primer. What produced the TCR beta libraries was three nested multiplex PCR rounds using slightly modified ARM-PCR. TRBV1-TRBV30 forward primers paired with a C-beta reverse primer were used in the first two PCR rounds, which ran approximately 10 cycles each. MiXCR, applied by TCRdb to the multiplex PCR reads, yields one record per CDR3 protein. The repertoire holds about 330,000 distinct CDR3 sequences, with less than 75% as singletons. Both blood RNA, taken from unsorted whole blood, and germline DNA were extracted. After removal of 2 bases from V and 0 bases from J, the junction contained 6 bases not matched to a gene. This CDR3 contains 17 residues. Germline V gene lookup returns CDR1 MNHEY and CDR2 SVGAGI. This clonotype has only a few counts. Antigen specificity is unknown. Study-level findings and limits: Tumor region pairs shared more overlap than did tumor-adjacent and tumor-blood pairs. The use of bulk unsorted samples meant that CD4+ and CD8+ repertoires were not compared.

J is TRBJ2-3 and V is TRBV6-5; 9 positions agree with TRBD1. Input material: peripheral blood. The TCR comes from a man aged 40-55 years with primary liver carcinoma and hepatitis B virus infection. CDR3 sequence reads: CASSYPRTGESTDTQYF. The DNA of the CDR3 is TGTGCCAGCAGTTACCCCAGGACAGGGGAGAGCACAGATACGCAGTATTTT.